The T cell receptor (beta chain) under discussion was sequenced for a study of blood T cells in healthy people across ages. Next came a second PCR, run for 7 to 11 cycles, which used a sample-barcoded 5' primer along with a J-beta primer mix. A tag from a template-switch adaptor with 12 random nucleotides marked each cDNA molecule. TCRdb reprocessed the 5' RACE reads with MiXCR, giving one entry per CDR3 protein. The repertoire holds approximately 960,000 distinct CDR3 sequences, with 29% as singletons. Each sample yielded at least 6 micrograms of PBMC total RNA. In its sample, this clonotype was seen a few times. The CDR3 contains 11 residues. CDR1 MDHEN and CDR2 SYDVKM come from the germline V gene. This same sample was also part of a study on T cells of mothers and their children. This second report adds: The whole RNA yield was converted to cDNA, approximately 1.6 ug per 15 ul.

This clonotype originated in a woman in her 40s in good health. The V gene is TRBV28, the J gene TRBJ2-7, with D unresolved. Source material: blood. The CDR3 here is CASGSPYEQYF. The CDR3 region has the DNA TGTGCGTCGGGCAGCCCCTACGAGCAGTACTTC.